These 14 T cell receptor beta chains originate from one sample sequenced in a study of blood T cell repertoires in COVID-19. Using immunoSEQ multiplex PCR, the repertoire was profiled, and TCRdb retains in-frame clones only, with some absent. Among about 79,000 clones listed, roughly 90% were seen once. The sequenced sample consisted of peripheral blood. These receptors originate from a man aged 65 to 79 with active or convalescent COVID-19.

This clone showed up just once. The V gene is TRBV7-9, the J gene TRBJ2-5, with 9 bases aligning to TRBD2. The CDR3 is 15 residues long. Germline lookup yields CDR1 SEHNR and CDR2 FQNEAQ (reference sequence). V lost 1 base to trimming and J lost 5 bases; unmatched junction nucleotides: 5. Here the CDR3 DNA reads TGTGCCAGCAGCTTAGATAGCGGGAGTCGCGAGACCCAGTACTTC. Its protein is CASSLDSGSRETQYF.

V gene TRBV29-1 combines with J gene TRBJ2-7, with 7 bases that match TRBD2. CDR3 length: 13 amino acids. The germline V gene has CDR1 SQVTM and CDR2 ANQGSEA. V shed 3 bases, J shed 1 base, and the junction held 3 bases outside the gene matches. CDR3: CSVDTGGSYEQYF. The CDR3 bases are TGCAGCGTTGACACGGGAGGATCCTACGAGCAGTACTTC.

The chain combines TRBV21-1 with TRBJ1-5. TRBV21-1 counts as a pseudogene. The CDR3 covers 16 residues. The CDR3 loop is CASSKEEDYSNQPQHF. The DNA of the CDR3 is TGTGCCAGCAGCAAAGAAGAGGACTATAGCAATCAGCCCCAGCATTTT.

This rearrangement joins TRBV3-1 (or the pseudogene TRBV3-2) to TRBJ1-1; D is unresolved. The CDR3 runs to 14 residues. Trimming shortened V by 4 bases and J by 0 bases, and 9 bases separated the two germline ends. Germline V gene sequence: CDR1 LGHDT, CDR2 YNNKEL (reference sequence). CDR3 nucleotide sequence: TGTGCCAGCAGCCCAGCTAGGTTGAACACTGAAGCTTTCTTT. This gives the protein CASSPARLNTEAFF.

This chain uses TRBV2 with TRBJ1-6; TRBD1 agrees at 8 bases. V shed 1 base and J 8 bases; nucleotides not matched to a gene: 4. The CDR3 consists of 15 residues. CDR1 and CDR2 from the germline V gene are SNHLY and FYNNEI. CDR3 in amino acids: CASSEVTGGDSPLHF. In DNA, the CDR3 is TGTGCCAGCAGTGAAGTCACAGGGGGTGATTCACCCCTCCACTTT.

V usage is TRBV6-2 or TRBV6-3 and J usage is TRBJ2-1; D is possibly TRBD2 (5 bases). V was trimmed by 3 bases and J by 7 bases, leaving 7 bases between them. The CDR3 is made up of 12 amino acids. CDR1 MNHEY and CDR2 SVGEGT come from the germline V gene. The chain's CDR3 is CASSYSGNEQFF. The DNA of the CDR3 is TGTGCCAGCAGTTATTCGGGAAATGAGCAGTTCTTC.

The genes are TRBV21-1 and TRBJ2-1; TRBD2, as called in the table, went unchecked against the DNA. TRBV21-1 is an annotated pseudogene. The CDR3 sequence is 21 residues long. The CDR3 here is CASSIIRGLAGGACSYNEQFF. The CDR3 nucleotides are TGTGCCAGCAGTATCATTAGGGGACTAGCGGGAGGTGCCTGCTCCTACAATGAGCAGTTCTTC.

DNA for the CDR3: TGTGCCAGCAGTCAGAAAAAGAAGAACACCGGGGAGCTGTTTTTT. Translating gives CASSQKKKNTGELFF. This rearrangement joins TRBV27 to TRBJ2-2; D not certain. This CDR3 contains 15 residues. Trimming stripped 5 bases from V and 1 base from J, with 11 bases between. Germline V gene data show CDR1 as MNHEY and CDR2 as SMNVEV (reference sequence).

The chain uses TRBV3-1 (or the pseudogene TRBV3-2) and TRBJ2-3; 11 bases are shared with TRBD2. Trimming at V came to 1 base and at J to 8 bases, leaving 14 bases not matched to a gene. CDR3 length: 18 amino acids. Germline V gene lookup returns CDR1 LGHDT and CDR2 YNNKEL (reference sequence). DNA for the CDR3: TGTGCCAGCAGCCAAGGACTAGCGGGACCCTCGACCGGAGGTACGCAGTATTTT. The encoded protein is CASSQGLAGPSTGGTQYF.

The table lists this clone with a count of one. The V gene is TRBV18, the J gene TRBJ1-2; 8 positions agree with TRBD1. V shed 3 bases, J shed 4 bases, and the junction held 10 bases outside the gene matches. Germline CDR1 KGHSH, CDR2 LQKENI. The CDR3 is 16 residues long. CDR3 coding DNA: TGTGCCAGCTCACCCCCGGGGACAGGTATAGGCTATGGCTACACCTTC. It encodes CASSPPGTGIGYGYTF. Together with reference TRBV18 and TRBJ1-2, the CDR3 gives the full variable domain: NAGVMQNPRHLVRRRGQEARLRCSPMKGHSHVYWYRQLPEEGLKFMVYLQKENIIDESGMPKERFSAEFPKEGPSILRIQQVVRGDSAAYFCASSPPGTGIGYGYTFGSGTRLTVV.

This clone turned up a few times. The rearrangement joins TRBV19 to TRBJ1-3, with a weak D call TRBD1 (6 bases). Trimming stripped 7 bases from V and 2 bases from J, with 27 bases between. Per germline, CDR1 LNHDA and CDR2 SQIVND (reference sequence). The CDR3 sequence is 19 residues long. The CDR3 sequence: CASTDPGRIRGPAGNTIYF. CDR3 coding DNA: TGTGCCAGTACCGATCCCGGACGAATCAGGGGTCCGGCTGGAAACACCATATATTTT.

The genes are TRBV7-3 and TRBJ2-6; D gene unclear. The CDR3 has 13 residues. Germline CDR1 is SGHTA and CDR2 is FQGTGA. The V and J ends lost 5 bases and 4 bases respectively, with 6 bases between them. The CDR3 region has the DNA TGTGCCAGCAGCCTATTGGGGGCCAACGTCCTGACTTTC. Amino acid sequence: CASSLLGANVLTF.

The chain carries TRBV5-1 and TRBJ1-5; no reliable D call. This CDR3 has 13 amino acids. V was pared by 2 bases and J by 0 bases, with 3 bases between. Germline values: CDR1 SGHRS, CDR2 YFSETQ. The CDR3 sequence is CASSFSSNQPQHF. CDR3 DNA sequence: TGCGCCAGCAGCTTCAGTAGCAATCAGCCCCAGCATTTT.

This chain uses TRBV7-9 with TRBJ1-4; 8 nucleotides match TRBD1. The CDR3 runs 18 residues. V dropped 5 bases and J dropped 2; count of bases not matched to a gene: 13. Germline lookup yields CDR1 SEHNR and CDR2 FQNEAQ (reference sequence). The CDR3 coding sequence is TGTGCCAGCAGCCTTCCGACAGGGGCCGTTCGGACTAATGAAAAACTGTTTTTT. It translates to CASSLPTGAVRTNEKLFF.